This T cell receptor (beta chain) comes out of a study of blood T cell repertoires in COVID-19. Study summary: Some COVID-19 samples were acute and others convalescent; all came from the United States, Italy and Spain.

In Seattle, patients joined the study during active infection and were tracked longitudinally. Germline CDR1 reads SGHRS; CDR2 reads YFSETQ. CDR3 size: 13 residues. Deletions cut 1 base from V and 10 bases from J, with 12 bases between. In the original workflow: Researchers report that nucleated cell counts were estimated from reference gene primer amplification. Profiling relied on immunoSEQ multiplex PCR, and the TCRdb table lists in-frame clones only, not all of them. V, J and clone size are taken as reported in that table, and D and trimming were inferred from the DNA itself. The sample records roughly 290,000 clones, 75% to 95% being singletons.

This TCR came from a woman aged 30 to 39 with COVID-19, enrolled during active disease. The sequencing input was peripheral blood. V is TRBV5-1 and J is TRBJ2-1, with D possibly matching TRBD1 (5 bases). This CDR3 reads CASSLPTEVEQFF. CDR3 DNA: TGCGCCAGCAGCTTGCCGACAGAAGTCGAGCAGTTCTTC. The full variable domain, its missing parts supplied by reference TRBV5-1 and TRBJ2-1, is KAGVTQTPRYLIKTRGQQVTLSCSPISGHRSVSWYQQTPGQGLQFLFEYFSETQRNKGNFPGRFSGRQFSNSRSEMNVSTLELGDSALYLCASSLPTEVEQFFGPGTRLTVL.